What follows describes a single TCR beta chain. These data originate in a study of T cell responses to AZD1222 COVID-19 vaccine. Trimming took 8 bases from V and 4 from J; bases not matched to a gene: 5. The CDR3 length is 12 residues. CDR1 and CDR2 from the germline V gene are SNHLY and FYNNEI. Profiling relied on immunoSEQ multiplex PCR, and the TCRdb table lists in-frame clones only, not all of them. Of around 250,000 clones listed, just over 90% are singletons. Here the sequenced sample was peripheral blood, taken on day 0 of AZD1222 vaccination. The gene calls are TRBV2 and TRBJ2-7, with 7 bases that match TRBD2. This TCR was recovered from an adult in good health. The CDR3 coding sequence is TGTGCCAGCTCGAATAGCGGGTACGAGCAGTACTTC. Its protein is CASSNSGYEQYF. The full variable domain, rest sourced from reference TRBV2 and TRBJ2-7, is EPEVTQTPSHQVTQMGQEVILRCVPISNHLYFYWYRQILGQKVEFLVSFYNNEISEKSEIFDDQFSVERPDGSNFTLKIRSTKLEDSAMYFCASSNSGYEQYFGPGTRLTVT.